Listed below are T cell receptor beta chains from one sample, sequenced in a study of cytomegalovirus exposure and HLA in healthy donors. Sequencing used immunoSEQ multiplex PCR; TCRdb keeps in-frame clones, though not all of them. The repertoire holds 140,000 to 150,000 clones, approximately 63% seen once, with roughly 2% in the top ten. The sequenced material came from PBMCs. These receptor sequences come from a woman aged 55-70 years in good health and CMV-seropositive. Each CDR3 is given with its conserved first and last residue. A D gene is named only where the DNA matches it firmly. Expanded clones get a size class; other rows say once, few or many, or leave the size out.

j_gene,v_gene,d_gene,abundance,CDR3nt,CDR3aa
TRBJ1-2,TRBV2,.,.,TGTGCCAGCAGTGAAGCTCGGCAGGGAAGCGGCTACACCTTC,CASSEARQGSGYTF
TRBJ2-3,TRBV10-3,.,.,TGTGCCATCAGTGAAACAGGGATAGGGACAGATACGCAGTATTTT,CAISETGIGTDTQYF
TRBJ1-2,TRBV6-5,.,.,TGTGCCAGCAGTCCCAGTCCTAACTATGGCTACACCTTC,CASSPSPNYGYTF
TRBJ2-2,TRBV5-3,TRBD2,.,TGTGCCAGAAGCCATGAGTATGAGCGGGAGGCCTCGAACACCGGGGAGCTGTTTTTT,CARSHEYEREASNTGELFF
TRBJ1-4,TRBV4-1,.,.,TGCGCCAGCAGCCAAGGTAGGGGAGAAAAACTGTTTTTT,CASSQGRGEKLFF
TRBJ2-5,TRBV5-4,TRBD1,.,TGTGCCAGCAGCCCCACAGGGGGGACGGGGGAGACCCAGTACTTC,CASSPTGGTGETQYF
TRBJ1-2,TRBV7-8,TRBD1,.,TGTGCCAGCAGCCCCCTGGACAGGGGGCTATATGGCTACACCTTC,CASSPLDRGLYGYTF
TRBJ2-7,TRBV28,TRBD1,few,TGTGCCAGCAGTTTACGTTTGATGGGGACAGGTGCCCTGTACTTC,CASSLRLMGTGALYF
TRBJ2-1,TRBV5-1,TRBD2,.,TGCGCCAGCAGCTTAAACATAGCGGGGAGCTCCTACAATGAGCAGTTCTTC,CASSLNIAGSSYNEQFF
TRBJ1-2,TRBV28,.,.,TGTGCCAGCAGTTTAGGACAGAACTATGGCTACACCTTC,CASSLGQNYGYTF
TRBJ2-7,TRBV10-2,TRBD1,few,TGCGCCAGCAGTCAAAGGGGACAGGGGGACGAGCAGTACTTC,CASSQRGQGDEQYF
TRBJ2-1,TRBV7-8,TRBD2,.,TGTGCCAGCAGCTTAGCGGGAGGGTTCCTTTACAATGAGCAGTTCTTC,CASSLAGGFLYNEQFF
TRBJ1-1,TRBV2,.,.,TGTGCCAGCATCGGTACAGGCTCCACTGAAGCTTTCTTT,CASIGTGSTEAFF